Shown below are 10 T cell receptor beta chains from a single sample sequenced in a study of CD8+ T cells in alopecia areata. Extraction and reverse transcription of RNA yielded cDNA as the sequencing template. Assay: immunoSEQ multiplex PCR; the TCRdb copy retains only in-frame clones and omits some. The sample lists some 200,000 clones; 40% to 45% were seen once. The treatment: oral pan-JAK inhibitor, 5-10 mg twice daily. This specimen consisted of CD4+ T cells sorted from blood, obtained at approximately week 37, from a patient treated with tofacitinib. The receptors were sampled from a human donor with alopecia areata.

Written as DNA, the CDR3 is TGTGCCAGCAGCACTAGTCTAGCCAAAAACATTCAGTACTTC. Protein sequence: CASSTSLAKNIQYF. The chain combines TRBV7-2 with TRBJ2-4; D is possibly TRBD2 (5 bases). There are 14 residues in the CDR3. Per germline, CDR1 SGHTA and CDR2 FQGNSA. V lost 5 bases to trimming and J lost 0 bases, with 8 bases between them.

CDR3 sequence (DNA): TGCGCCAGCAGCTTAATCCCTGGGGCCAACGTCCTGACTTTC. Protein product: CASSLIPGANVLTF. V usage is TRBV5-1 and J usage is TRBJ2-6; D unclear. The CDR3 sequence is 14 residues long. Germline V gene data show CDR1 as SGHRS and CDR2 as YFSETQ. Deletions cut 2 bases from V and 2 bases from J, with 5 bases between.

This sequence joins TRBV30 and TRBJ1-1; TRBD1 aligns across 7 bases. CDR3 length equals 12 residues. From germline, CDR1 is GTSNPN and CDR2 SVGIG (reference sequence). J lost 1 base, V lost 5 bases, and 1 base had no gene match. CDR3 protein: CAWGDRNTEAFF. Written as DNA, the CDR3 is TGTGCCTGGGGGGACAGGAACACTGAAGCTTTCTTT. The full variable domain, completed using reference TRBV30 and TRBJ1-1, is SQTIHQWPATLVQPVGSPLSLECTVEGTSNPNLYWYRQAAGRGLQLLFYSVGIGQISSEVPQNLSASRPQDRQFILSSKKLLLSDSGFYLCAWGDRNTEAFFGQGTRLTVV.

This clone was observed a handful of times. The chain couples TRBV6-5 to TRBJ2-7, with D possibly being TRBD1 or TRBD2 (6 bases each). The CDR3 length is 14 residues. The germline gives CDR1 MNHEY, CDR2 SVGAGI. V shed 4 bases and J shed 7 bases, with 17 bases lying between them. The CDR3 DNA follows: TGTGCCAGCAGTTCCCAAGGAGGGGGGAGGGAGCAGTACTTC. Translation: CASSSQGGGREQYF.

In nucleotides, the CDR3 is TGTGCCTGGAACCTCCGGCGACAGGGGTCCCACGAGCAGTACTTC. This gives the protein CAWNLRRQGSHEQYF. V gene TRBV30 combines with J gene TRBJ2-7; TRBD1 aligns across 8 bases. There are 15 residues in the CDR3. V trimming: 4 bases; J trimming: 5 bases; junction bases outside the gene matches: 13. Germline V CDR1 and CDR2: GTSNPN, SVGIG (reference sequence).

The genes are TRBV2 and TRBJ2-2; unclear D gene. The CDR3 sequence is 11 residues long. V lost 8 bases, J lost 7 bases, and 8 bases lay in between. The V gene's germline CDR1 is SNHLY and CDR2 FYNNEI. CDR3: CASQRYGELFF. The CDR3 region has the DNA TGTGCCAGCCAACGGTACGGGGAGCTGTTTTTT.

This clone showed up just a few times. The chain carries TRBV29-1 and TRBJ2-3; 7 bases map to TRBD2. Germline values: CDR1 SQVTM, CDR2 ANQGSEA. The CDR3 runs to 17 residues. Trimming removed 7 bases from V and 6 bases from J; junction bases left unmatched: 22. CDR3 nucleotide sequence: TGCAGCGCCGGAGGAGGGCTAGCGGTCCGTGAGGCCGATACGCAGTATTTT. This codes for CSAGGGLAVREADTQYF.

The rearrangement uses TRBV29-1 and TRBJ2-1; TRBD2 matches at 14 bases. CDR1 and CDR2 from the germline V gene are SQVTM and ANQGSEA. The J segment lost 9 bases and the V segment lost 7 bases, leaving 2 bases of the junction unmatched. CDR3 length equals 12 residues. CDR3 in amino acids: CSGLAGGPEQFF. In DNA, the CDR3 is TGCAGCGGACTAGCGGGAGGGCCTGAGCAGTTCTTC.

This clone was observed a few times. The rearrangement joins TRBV29-1 to TRBJ2-3; 10 bases map to TRBD2. CDR3 size: 16 residues. Trimming removed 7 bases from V and 5 bases from J; junction bases left unmatched: 15. Looked up from germline, CDR1 is SQVTM and CDR2 is ANQGSEA. CDR3 DNA: TGCAGCGCCGGGACGGAAGCGGGAGGGCCTCGAGATACGCAGTATTTT. Amino acid sequence: CSAGTEAGGPRDTQYF.

The chain combines TRBV5-1 with TRBJ2-1, with TRBD2 matching 13 bases. V trimming: 3 bases; J trimming: 6 bases; junction bases outside the gene matches: 9. This CDR3 is 17 amino acids long. Germline V gene lookup returns CDR1 SGHRS and CDR2 YFSETQ. CDR3 coding DNA: TGCGCCAGCAGCTACTCCGCGGGACTAGCGGGATCCAATGAGCAGTTCTTC. This encodes CASSYSAGLAGSNEQFF.